Each of the 11 T cell receptor beta chains below was sequenced from the same sample in a study of T cell repertoires in cytomegalovirus infection. TCRdb re-derived calls from the reads in MiXCR, one entry per CDR3 protein. The repertoire holds hundreds of thousands of distinct CDR3 sequences, roughly 46% seen once, with roughly two fifths in the top ten. These TCRs are of unknown antigen specificity. The sequencing here drew on cultured PBMCs, taken from culture after CMV antigen stimulation. Source of these receptors: a human donor in good health (CMV status not recorded). Some clones in this sample may be carry-over from other donors' samples.

The V and J genes are TRBV2 and TRBJ1-6; no firm D call. Germline assignment: CDR1 SNHLY and CDR2 FYNNEI. The V end lost 3 bases, the J end lost 7 bases, and 7 bases lay between the germline ends. This CDR3 spans 13 amino acids. The CDR3 region has the DNA TGTGCCAGCAGTGACGAGAGAAATTCACCCCTCCACTTT. Encoded protein: CASSDERNSPLHF.

The chain's CDR3 is CASSSDRVVGEQYF. CDR3 DNA sequence: TGTGCCAGCAGCTCGGACAGGGTAGTGGGCGAGCAGTACTTC. The chain is built from TRBV11-1 and TRBJ2-7, with 8 bases identical to TRBD1. Germline CDR1 reads SGHAT; CDR2 reads FQDESV (reference sequence). V lost 4 bases to trimming and J lost 6 bases; unmatched junction nucleotides: 8. The CDR3 contains 14 residues.

J is TRBJ2-7 and V is TRBV4-2; TRBD2 matches at 7 bases. The CDR3 runs 14 residues. V lost 4 bases to trimming and J lost 4 bases; unmatched junction nucleotides: 7. Germline CDR1 and CDR2: LGHNA and YNFKEQ. Written as DNA, the CDR3 is TGTGCCAGCAGCCGTGTGGGGGGGGGATACGAGCAGTACTTC. It specifies CASSRVGGGYEQYF.

This clonotype was detected only once. The chain has TRBV6-1 and TRBJ2-7; D is perhaps TRBD1 (6 bases). The germline CDR1 and CDR2 sequences are MNHNS and SASEGT. This CDR3 region has 14 residues. The V end lost 11 bases, the J end lost 5 bases, and 22 bases lay between the germline ends. The CDR3 coding sequence is TGTGCCTCCCCCCCGGGACACCTCCTCCACGAGCAGTACTTC. As protein: CASPPGHLLHEQYF.

This clonotype was recorded many times. The chain recombines TRBV7-2 with TRBJ2-5; D is perhaps TRBD2 (5 bases). The V end lost 3 bases, the J end lost 2 bases, and 10 bases lay between the germline ends. The CDR3 consists of 14 residues. Germline V gives CDR1 SGHTA, CDR2 FQGNSA. The CDR3 reads CASSFRSGQETQYF. The CDR3 nucleotides read TGTGCCAGCAGCTTTCGGAGCGGTCAAGAGACCCAGTACTTC.

CDR3 amino acids: CASSSGGGVLYNEQFF. The CDR3 bases are TGTGCCAGCAGCTCCGGGGGAGGGGTCCTATACAATGAGCAGTTCTTC. The V call is TRBV7-4, the J call TRBJ2-1; 7 bases map to TRBD2. This CDR3 is built from 16 residues. Germline V gene sequence: CDR1 SGHVT, CDR2 SQSDAQ. V lost 4 bases to trimming and J lost 4 bases; unmatched junction nucleotides: 10.

Here the CDR3 DNA reads TGTGCCTCAATGAGTTCCTCTGGAAACACCATATATTTT. Residues: CASMSSSGNTIYF. This chain connects TRBV6-1 to TRBJ1-3; D not certain. Deletions cut 11 bases from V and 0 bases from J, with 11 bases between. Per germline, CDR1 MNHNS and CDR2 SASEGT. CDR3 length: 13 residues.

V is TRBV24-1 and J is TRBJ2-1, with 11 bases identical to TRBD1. The CDR3 spans 15 residues. CDR1 is KGHDR, CDR2 SFDVKD, per germline. V was clipped by 4 bases and J by 7 bases; unmatched bases: 5. The CDR3 coding sequence is TGTGCCACCAGTGAACCGGGACAGGGGGGGAATGAGCAGTTCTTC. Protein: CATSEPGQGGNEQFF.

This chain uses TRBV6-2 or TRBV6-3 with TRBJ1-4; D ambiguous. CDR3 length equals 14 residues. Germline assignment: CDR1 MNHEY and CDR2 SVGEGT. Trimming took off 6 bases at V and 0 bases at J, with 8 bases between the two ends. For the CDR3, the DNA is TGTGCCAGCAGCGAGGTAGCAACTAATGAAAAACTGTTTTTT. Translating it yields CASSEVATNEKLFF.

This clonotype was seen more than once but under ten times. This rearrangement joins TRBV6-5 to TRBJ2-1; D perhaps matches TRBD1 (5 bases). The germline CDR1 and CDR2 sequences are MNHEY and SVGAGI. V was trimmed by 5 bases and J by 6 bases, leaving 14 bases between them. The CDR3 sequence is 14 residues long. The chain's CDR3 is CASSPRWGGNEQFF. CDR3 coding DNA: TGTGCCAGCAGTCCTAGGTGGGGCGGCAATGAGCAGTTCTTC.

This clonotype was observed at least ten times. This chain uses TRBV7-2 with TRBJ1-1; no reliable D call. The germline CDR1 and CDR2 sequences are SGHTA and FQGNSA. This CDR3 is 13 amino acids long. V was clipped by 1 base and J by 1 base, with 4 bases between them. In nucleotides, the CDR3 is TGTGCCAGCAGCTTAGGTCGGAACACTGAAGCTTTCTTT. Protein: CASSLGRNTEAFF.